The 12 T cell receptor beta chains listed next were all sequenced from one sample in a study of T cells in Graves' hyperthyroidism and ophthalmopathy. What was amplified from RNA transcripts were TCR beta CDR3 regions. Primed by the HTBI set, a first-round RT-PCR was run on the TCR CDR3. TCRdb called the multiplex PCR reads again in MiXCR, with one record for every CDR3 protein. The data hold roughly 500,000 distinct CDR3 sequences, with just over 45% observed a single time. Material: peripheral blood or thyroid tissue (not recorded which). These receptors were obtained from an adult woman with Graves' disease, either hyperthyroidism or ophthalmopathy (not recorded which).

This clonotype was counted a few times. The V call is TRBV28, the J call TRBJ1-1; D is uncertain. V lost 3 bases and J lost 8, with 13 bases in between. CDR1 and CDR2 (germline): MDHEN, SYDVKM. The CDR3 covers 13 residues. CDR3 amino acids: CASSFPLDQEAFF. The CDR3, as DNA: TGTGCCAGCAGTTTCCCCCTAGACCAGGAAGCTTTCTTT.

There are many counts of this clonotype. J is TRBJ1-1 and V is TRBV12-3 or TRBV12-4; 9 bases line up with TRBD1. V was pared by 1 base and J by 6 bases, with 3 bases of the junction left unmatched. This CDR3 contains 14 residues. Written as DNA, the CDR3 is TGTGCCAGCAGTTTAGTACAGGGGGCATCTGAAGCTTTCTTT. Protein sequence: CASSLVQGASEAFF.

The gene calls are TRBV29-1 and TRBJ2-2, with unresolved D. V was cut by 5 bases and J by 1 base, with 5 bases left in between. CDR3 length: 12 residues. Germline CDR1 is SQVTM and CDR2 is ANQGSEA. Here the CDR3 reads CSVPENTGELFF. CDR3 sequence (DNA): TGCAGCGTTCCCGAGAACACCGGGGAGCTGTTTTTT.

In regard to this clonotype: The junction departs from germline at one end; a sequencing error may be responsible. The CDR3, as DNA: TGTGCCAGCAGCTCGAAGACTAGCGGGGAGTTGTTTTTT. Amino acids: CASSSKTSGELFF. V usage is TRBV2 and J usage is TRBJ2-2; 11 bases are shared with TRBD2. The CDR3 is made up of 13 amino acids. Germline V CDR1 and CDR2: SNHLY, FYNNEI. Full variable domain (missing parts from reference TRBV2 and TRBJ2-2): EPEVTQTPSHQVTQMGQEVILRCVPISNHLYFYWYRQILGQKVEFLVSFYNNEISEKSEIFDDQFSVERPDGSNFTLKIRSTKLEDSAMYFCASSSKTSGELFFGEGSRLTVL.

This clonotype has ten or more counts. This rearrangement joins TRBV28 to TRBJ1-1; D unresolved. The V end was cut by 6 bases, the J end by 0 bases, with 2 bases between. The CDR3 covers 11 residues. Germline-derived CDR1 and CDR2 are MDHEN and SYDVKM. CDR3 DNA: TGTGCCAGCAGGGTGAACACTGAAGCTTTCTTT. This codes for CASRVNTEAFF.

About this clonotype itself: This may stem from a read error, because a much larger clone lies one nucleotide away. The chain couples TRBV5-6 to TRBJ2-7; perhaps TRBD2 as D (6 bases). Germline lookup yields CDR1 SGHDT and CDR2 YYEEEE. CDR3 length: 15 residues. The DNA for the CDR3 is TGTGCCAACAGCTTGGCGGGCGGGACTTCCTACGAGCAGTACTTC. The encoded protein is CANSLAGGTSYEQYF.

This clonotype has a count of ten or more. The chain uses TRBV2 and TRBJ1-1; unclear D gene. This CDR3 contains 15 residues. V was pared by 4 bases and J by 0 bases, with 12 bases between. CDR1 and CDR2 (germline): SNHLY, FYNNEI. The CDR3 bases are TGTGCCAGCAGTGCCAAGAGGACGGTGAACACTGAAGCTTTCTTT. It yields the protein CASSAKRTVNTEAFF.

The gene calls are TRBV20-1 and TRBJ1-5; no clear D gene. The CDR3 runs to 15 residues. V lost 3 bases and J lost 3, with 15 bases in between. The V gene's germline CDR1 is DFQATT and CDR2 SNEGSKA (reference sequence). The CDR3 sequence is CSASSGVGNNQPQHF. The CDR3 DNA is TGCAGTGCTAGTAGCGGGGTTGGTAACAATCAGCCCCAGCATTTT.

The chain combines TRBV20-1 with TRBJ1-5, with D possibly TRBD1 on 5 matching bases. CDR3 size: 15 residues. The germline V gene has CDR1 DFQATT and CDR2 SNEGSKA (reference sequence). V dropped 2 bases and J dropped 2 bases, with 13 bases sitting between them. CDR3: CSARFGLQGNQPQHF. The CDR3, as DNA: TGCAGTGCTAGATTTGGGCTACAGGGCAATCAGCCCCAGCATTTT.

The gene calls are TRBV7-9 and TRBJ1-2; 7 bases align to TRBD1. CDR1 and CDR2 (germline): SEHNR, FQNEAQ (reference sequence). The CDR3 loop spans 15 amino acids. V dropped 2 bases and J dropped 3; count of bases not matched to a gene: 6. The CDR3 DNA is TGTGCCAGCAGCTTATTACCGGGACAGTACTATGGCTACACCTTC. This gives the protein CASSLLPGQYYGYTF.

This clonotype was seen many times. This rearrangement joins TRBV7-6 to TRBJ2-5, with no clear D. Trimming took 1 base from V and 2 from J, leaving 14 bases between them. In germline, CDR1 is SGHVS, CDR2 FNYEAQ. The CDR3 extends over 16 amino acids. The CDR3 bases are TGTGCCAGCAGCTTAGAATTGGGTCCCGGGCAAGAGACCCAGTACTTC. Amino acid sequence: CASSLELGPGQETQYF.

This clonotype was detected many times. J is TRBJ1-4 and V is TRBV4-1; TRBD1 is a possible D gene (6 bases). Germline CDR1 MGHRA, CDR2 YSYEKL. There are 17 residues in the CDR3. Trimming cost V 1 base and J 2 bases, with 14 bases left between them. Here the CDR3 DNA reads TGCGCCAGCAGCCAAGTGGTTAGCGGGGGCACTAATGAAAAACTGTTTTTT. It encodes CASSQVVSGGTNEKLFF.